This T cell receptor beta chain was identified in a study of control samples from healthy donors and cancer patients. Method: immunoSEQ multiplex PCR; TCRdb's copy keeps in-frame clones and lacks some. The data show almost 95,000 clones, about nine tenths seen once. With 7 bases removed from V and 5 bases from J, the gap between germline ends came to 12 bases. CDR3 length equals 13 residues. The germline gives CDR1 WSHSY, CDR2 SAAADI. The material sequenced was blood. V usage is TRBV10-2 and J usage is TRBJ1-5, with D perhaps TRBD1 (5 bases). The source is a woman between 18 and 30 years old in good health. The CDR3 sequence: CASTRQLDQPQHF. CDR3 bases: TGCGCCAGCACTCGACAGTTAGATCAGCCCCAGCATTTT.